Below, 5 T cell receptor beta chains from the same sample are listed, as sequenced in a study of CD8 T cells in ankylosing spondylitis. Regarding the study as a whole: Within ankylosing spondylitis blood, a TCR beta motif made up of seven to nine highly homologous variants appeared to be characteristic.

For these receptors, no antigen is known. TCRdb re-derived calls from the 5' RACE reads in MiXCR, one entry per CDR3 protein. The sample contains about 750,000 distinct CDR3 sequences, roughly 19% of which appear only once. Sequenced input: blood, either unsorted or a sorted T cell fraction (not recorded which). The receptors come from a male donor with ankylosing spondylitis.

The V gene is TRBV11-3, the J gene TRBJ2-1; tentatively, D is TRBD1 or TRBD2 (5 bases each). CDR3 length equals 15 residues. Trimming took off 0 bases at V and 8 bases at J, with 14 bases between the two ends. Germline values: CDR1 SGHNT, CDR2 YENEEA. The CDR3 spells CASSLDDPRGDEQFF. For the CDR3, the DNA is TGTGCCAGCAGCTTAGATGATCCGAGGGGTGATGAGCAGTTCTTC.

This chain links TRBV20-1 with TRBJ2-7, with D maybe TRBD1 (7 bases). V was shortened by 5 bases and J by 1 base, with 15 bases between the two germline ends. The CDR3 contains 14 residues. Germline assignment: CDR1 DFQATT and CDR2 SNEGSKA (reference sequence). CDR3 loop: CSALTGRGSYEQYF. CDR3 nucleotides: TGCAGTGCTCTGACAGGGCGGGGATCCTACGAGCAGTACTTC.

The chain uses TRBV30 and TRBJ1-1; D is unresolved. V gave up 3 bases and J gave up 0 bases, with 14 bases separating them. CDR3 size: 15 residues. CDR1 and CDR2 from the germline V gene are GTSNPN and SVGIG (reference sequence). The CDR3 DNA follows: TGTGCCTGGAGCAACCCCCGGGAGTTGAACACTGAAGCTTTCTTT. It specifies CAWSNPRELNTEAFF.

The chain joins TRBV20-1 to TRBJ1-2; 10 positions agree with TRBD1. Germline trimming cut 6 bases from V and 4 bases from J; bases unmatched to any gene: 5. The V gene's germline CDR1 is DFQATT and CDR2 SNEGSKA (reference sequence). The CDR3 has 13 amino acids. CDR3 DNA: TGCAGTGCCCCCGGGACAGGGGTCTATGGCTACACCTTC. Protein sequence: CSAPGTGVYGYTF.

V and J are TRBV20-1 and TRBJ1-4, with D possibly TRBD1 on 6 matching bases. Germline CDR1 is DFQATT and CDR2 is SNEGSKA (reference sequence). The CDR3 has 18 residues. V gave up 0 bases and J gave up 0 bases, with 17 bases separating them. In nucleotides, the CDR3 is TGCAGTGCTAGAGAAGGGGGGATGGACGACGCAACTAATGAAAAACTGTTTTTT. This encodes CSAREGGMDDATNEKLFF.